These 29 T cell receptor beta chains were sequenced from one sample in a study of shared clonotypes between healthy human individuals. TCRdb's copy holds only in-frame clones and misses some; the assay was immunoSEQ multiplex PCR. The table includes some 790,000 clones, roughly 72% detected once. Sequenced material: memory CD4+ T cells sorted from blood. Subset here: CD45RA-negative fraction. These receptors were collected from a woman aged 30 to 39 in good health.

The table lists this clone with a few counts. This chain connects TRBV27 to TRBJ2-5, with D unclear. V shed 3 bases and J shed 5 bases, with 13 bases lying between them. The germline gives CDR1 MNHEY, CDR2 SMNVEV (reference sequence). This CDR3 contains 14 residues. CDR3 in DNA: TGTGCCAGCAGTTTCGGTGTCCAGAGGGAGACCCAGTACTTC. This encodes CASSFGVQRETQYF.

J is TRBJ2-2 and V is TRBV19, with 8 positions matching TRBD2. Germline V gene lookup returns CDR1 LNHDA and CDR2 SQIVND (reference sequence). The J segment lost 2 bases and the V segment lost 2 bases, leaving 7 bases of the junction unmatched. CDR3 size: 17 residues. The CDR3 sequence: CASSISAGGLNTGELFF. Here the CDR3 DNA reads TGTGCCAGTAGTATATCGGCGGGAGGATTAAACACCGGGGAGCTGTTTTTT.

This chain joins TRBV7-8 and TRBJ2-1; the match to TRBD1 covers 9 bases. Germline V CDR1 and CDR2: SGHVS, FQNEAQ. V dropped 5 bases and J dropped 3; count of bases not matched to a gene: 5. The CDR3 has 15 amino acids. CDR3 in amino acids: CASSRGQGDYNEQFF. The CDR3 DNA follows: TGTGCCAGCAGCCGGGGACAGGGAGACTACAATGAGCAGTTCTTC.

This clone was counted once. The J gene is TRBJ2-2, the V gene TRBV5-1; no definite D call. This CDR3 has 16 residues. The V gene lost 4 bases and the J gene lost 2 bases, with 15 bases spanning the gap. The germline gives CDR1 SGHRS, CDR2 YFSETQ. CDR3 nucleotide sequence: TGCGCCAGCAGCCCCCAAGACCCCCGCAACACCGGGGAGCTGTTTTTT. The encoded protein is CASSPQDPRNTGELFF.

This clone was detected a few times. Here the CDR3 reads CASGGEVSYNEQFF. CDR3 sequence (DNA): TGTGCCAGCGGAGGGGAGGTTTCCTACAATGAGCAGTTCTTC. The chain couples TRBV2 to TRBJ2-1, with D tentatively TRBD2 (6 bases). The CDR3 totals 14 residues. CDR1 is SNHLY, CDR2 FYNNEI, per germline. Trimming cost V 8 bases and J 1 base, with 12 bases left between them. The variable domain in full, with the rest retrieved from reference TRBV2 and TRBJ2-1, is EPEVTQTPSHQVTQMGQEVILRCVPISNHLYFYWYRQILGQKVEFLVSFYNNEISEKSEIFDDQFSVERPDGSNFTLKIRSTKLEDSAMYFCASGGEVSYNEQFFGPGTRLTVL.

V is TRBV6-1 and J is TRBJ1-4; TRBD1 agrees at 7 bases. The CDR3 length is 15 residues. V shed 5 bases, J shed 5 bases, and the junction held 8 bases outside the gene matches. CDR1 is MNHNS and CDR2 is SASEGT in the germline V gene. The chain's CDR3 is CASSLRTGLNEKLFF. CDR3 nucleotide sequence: TGTGCCAGCAGTCTTCGGACAGGCCTCAATGAAAAACTGTTTTTT.

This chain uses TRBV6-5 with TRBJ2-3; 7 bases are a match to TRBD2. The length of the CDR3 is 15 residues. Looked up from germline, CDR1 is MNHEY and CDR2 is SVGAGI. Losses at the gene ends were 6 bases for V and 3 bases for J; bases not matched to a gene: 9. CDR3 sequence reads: CASSNPLGGTDTQYF. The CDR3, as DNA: TGTGCCAGCAGCAACCCACTCGGGGGGACAGATACGCAGTATTTT.

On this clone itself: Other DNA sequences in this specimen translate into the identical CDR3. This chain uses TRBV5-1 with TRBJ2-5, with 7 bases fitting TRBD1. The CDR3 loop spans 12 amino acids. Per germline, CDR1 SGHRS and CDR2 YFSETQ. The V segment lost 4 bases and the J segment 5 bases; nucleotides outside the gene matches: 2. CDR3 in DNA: TGCGCCAGCAGCCCCAGGGGGGAGACCCAGTACTTC. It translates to CASSPRGETQYF.

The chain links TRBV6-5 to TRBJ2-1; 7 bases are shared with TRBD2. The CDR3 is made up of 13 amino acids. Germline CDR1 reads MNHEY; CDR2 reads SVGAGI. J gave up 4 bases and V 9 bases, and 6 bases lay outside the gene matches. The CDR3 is CASGTIPYNEQFF. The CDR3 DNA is TGTGCCAGTGGGACTATTCCTTACAATGAGCAGTTCTTC.

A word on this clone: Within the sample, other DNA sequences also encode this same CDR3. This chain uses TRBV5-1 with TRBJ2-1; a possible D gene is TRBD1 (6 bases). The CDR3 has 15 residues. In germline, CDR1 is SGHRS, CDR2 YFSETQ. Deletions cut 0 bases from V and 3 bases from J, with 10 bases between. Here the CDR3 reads CASSLALGGYNEQFF. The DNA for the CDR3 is TGCGCCAGCAGCTTGGCCTTAGGGGGCTACAATGAGCAGTTCTTC.

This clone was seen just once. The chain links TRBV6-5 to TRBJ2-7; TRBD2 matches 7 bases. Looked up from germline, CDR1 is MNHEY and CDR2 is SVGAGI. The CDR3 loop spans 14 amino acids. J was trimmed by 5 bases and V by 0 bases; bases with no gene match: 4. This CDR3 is CASSYSAGVHEQYF. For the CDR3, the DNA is TGTGCCAGCAGTTACTCTGCGGGAGTCCACGAGCAGTACTTC.

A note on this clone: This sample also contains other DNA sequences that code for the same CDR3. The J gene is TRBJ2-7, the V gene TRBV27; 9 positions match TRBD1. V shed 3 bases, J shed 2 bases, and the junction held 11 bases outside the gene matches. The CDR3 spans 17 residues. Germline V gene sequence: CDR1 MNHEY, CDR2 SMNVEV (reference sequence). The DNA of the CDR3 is TGTGCCAGCAGTTTCCGGCAGCCGGGACAGGGCACCTACGAGCAGTACTTC. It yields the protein CASSFRQPGQGTYEQYF.

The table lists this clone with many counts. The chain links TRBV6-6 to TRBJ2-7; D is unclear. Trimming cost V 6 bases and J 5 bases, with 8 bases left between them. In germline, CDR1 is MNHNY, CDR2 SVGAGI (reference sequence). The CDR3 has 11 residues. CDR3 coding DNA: TGTGCCAGCAGCCACAACCACGAGCAGTACTTC. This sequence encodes CASSHNHEQYF.

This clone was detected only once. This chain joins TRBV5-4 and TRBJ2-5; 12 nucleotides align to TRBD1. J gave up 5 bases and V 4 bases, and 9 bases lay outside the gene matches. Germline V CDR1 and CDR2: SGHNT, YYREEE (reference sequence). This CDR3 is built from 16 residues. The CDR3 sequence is CASSEPGTGGVETQYF. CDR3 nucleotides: TGTGCCAGCAGCGAACCCGGGACAGGGGGCGTGGAGACCCAGTACTTC.

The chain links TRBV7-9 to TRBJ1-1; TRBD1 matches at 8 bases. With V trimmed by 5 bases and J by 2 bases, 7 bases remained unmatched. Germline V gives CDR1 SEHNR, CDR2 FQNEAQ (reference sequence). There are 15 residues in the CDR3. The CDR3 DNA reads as TGTGCCAGCAGCGGCAGGGGGCTGCTTAACACTGAAGCTTTCTTT. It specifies CASSGRGLLNTEAFF.

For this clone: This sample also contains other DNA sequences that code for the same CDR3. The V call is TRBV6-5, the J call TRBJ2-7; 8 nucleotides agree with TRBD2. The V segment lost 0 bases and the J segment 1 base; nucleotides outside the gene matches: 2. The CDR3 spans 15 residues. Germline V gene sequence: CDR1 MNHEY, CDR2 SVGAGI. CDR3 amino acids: CASSYSGGRSYEQYF. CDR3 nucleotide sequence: TGTGCCAGCAGTTACTCAGGCGGGAGGTCCTACGAGCAGTACTTC.

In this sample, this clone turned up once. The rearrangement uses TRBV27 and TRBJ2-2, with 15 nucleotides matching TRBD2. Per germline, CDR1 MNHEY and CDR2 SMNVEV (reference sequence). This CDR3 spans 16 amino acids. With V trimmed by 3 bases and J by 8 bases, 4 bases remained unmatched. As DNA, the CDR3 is TGTGCCAGCAGTTTCCAGGGACTAGCGGGAGGAGGGGAGCTGTTTTTT. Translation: CASSFQGLAGGGELFF.

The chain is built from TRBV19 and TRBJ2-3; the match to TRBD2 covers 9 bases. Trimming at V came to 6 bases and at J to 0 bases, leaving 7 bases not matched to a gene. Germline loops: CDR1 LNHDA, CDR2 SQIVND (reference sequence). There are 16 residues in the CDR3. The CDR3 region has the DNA TGTGCCAGTAGAAAATCTAGCGGGGCTAGCACAGATACGCAGTATTTT. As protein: CASRKSSGASTDTQYF. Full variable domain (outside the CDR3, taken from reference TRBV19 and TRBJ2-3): DGGITQSPKYLFRKEGQNVTLSCEQNLNHDAMYWYRQDPGQGLRLIYYSQIVNDFQKGDIAEGYSVSREKKESFPLTVTSAQKNPTAFYLCASRKSSGASTDTQYFGPGTRLTVL.

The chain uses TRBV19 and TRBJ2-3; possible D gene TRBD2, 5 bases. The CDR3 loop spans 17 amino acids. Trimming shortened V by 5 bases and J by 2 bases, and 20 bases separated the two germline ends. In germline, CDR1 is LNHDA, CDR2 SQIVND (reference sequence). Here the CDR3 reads CASSPRTQSGFTDTQYF. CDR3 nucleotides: TGTGCCAGTAGTCCCCGGACTCAGTCGGGGTTCACAGATACGCAGTATTTT.

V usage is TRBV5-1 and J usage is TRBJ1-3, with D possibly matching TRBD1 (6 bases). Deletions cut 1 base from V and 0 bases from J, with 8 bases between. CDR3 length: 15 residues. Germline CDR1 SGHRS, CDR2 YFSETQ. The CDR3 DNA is TGCGCCAGCAGCTTGCAGGGGCTCTCTGGAAACACCATATATTTT. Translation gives CASSLQGLSGNTIYF.

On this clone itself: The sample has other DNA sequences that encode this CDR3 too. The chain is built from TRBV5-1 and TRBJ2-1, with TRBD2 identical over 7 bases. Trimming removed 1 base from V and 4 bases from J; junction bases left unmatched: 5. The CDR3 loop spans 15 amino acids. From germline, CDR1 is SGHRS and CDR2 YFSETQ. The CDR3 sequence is CASSLSSGNYNEQFF. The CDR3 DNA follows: TGCGCCAGCAGCTTGTCGAGCGGGAATTACAATGAGCAGTTCTTC.

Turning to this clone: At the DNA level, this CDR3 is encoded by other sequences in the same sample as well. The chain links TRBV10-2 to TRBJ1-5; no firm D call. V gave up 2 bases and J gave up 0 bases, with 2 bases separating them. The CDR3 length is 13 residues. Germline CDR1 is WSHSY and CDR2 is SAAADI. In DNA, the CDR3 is TGCGCCAGCAGTGAGATTAGCAATCAGCCCCAGCATTTT. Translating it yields CASSEISNQPQHF.

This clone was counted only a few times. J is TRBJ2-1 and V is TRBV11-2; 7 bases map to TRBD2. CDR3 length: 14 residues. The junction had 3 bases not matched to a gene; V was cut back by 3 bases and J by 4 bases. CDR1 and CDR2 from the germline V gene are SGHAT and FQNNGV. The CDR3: CASSLISGYNEQFF. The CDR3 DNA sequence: TGTGCCAGCAGCTTGATTAGCGGGTACAATGAGCAGTTCTTC. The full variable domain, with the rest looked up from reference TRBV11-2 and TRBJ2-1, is EAGVAQSPRYKIIEKRQSVAFWCNPISGHATLYWYQQILGQGPKLLIQFQNNGVVDDSQLPKDRFSAERLKGVDSTLKIQPAKLEDSAVYLCASSLISGYNEQFFGPGTRLTVL.

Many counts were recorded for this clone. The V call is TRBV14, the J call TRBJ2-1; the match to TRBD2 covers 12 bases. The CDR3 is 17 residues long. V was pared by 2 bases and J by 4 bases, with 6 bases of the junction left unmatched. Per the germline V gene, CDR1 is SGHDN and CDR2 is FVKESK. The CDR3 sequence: CASSQRPGLAGYNEQFF. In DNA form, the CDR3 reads TGTGCCAGCAGCCAAAGGCCCGGACTAGCGGGATACAATGAGCAGTTCTTC.

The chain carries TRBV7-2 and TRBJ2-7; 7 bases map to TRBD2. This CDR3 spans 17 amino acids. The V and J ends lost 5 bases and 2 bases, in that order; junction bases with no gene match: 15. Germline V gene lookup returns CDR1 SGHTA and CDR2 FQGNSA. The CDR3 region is CASSLLPSAAGPYEQYF. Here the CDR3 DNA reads TGTGCCAGCAGCCTCCTCCCTTCGGCAGCGGGACCCTACGAGCAGTACTTC.

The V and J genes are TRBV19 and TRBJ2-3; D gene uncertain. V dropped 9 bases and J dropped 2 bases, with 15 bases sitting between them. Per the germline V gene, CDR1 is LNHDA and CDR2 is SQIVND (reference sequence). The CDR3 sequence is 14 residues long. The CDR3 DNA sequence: TGTGCCAGCGGCGGTTTGCAACCCACAGATACGCAGTATTTT. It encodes CASGGLQPTDTQYF.

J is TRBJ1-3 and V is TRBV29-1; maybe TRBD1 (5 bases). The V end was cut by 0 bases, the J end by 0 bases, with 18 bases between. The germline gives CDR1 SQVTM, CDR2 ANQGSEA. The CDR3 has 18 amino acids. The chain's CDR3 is CSVEDRGFHTGSGNTIYF. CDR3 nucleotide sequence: TGCAGCGTTGAAGATCGAGGCTTTCACACAGGCTCTGGAAACACCATATATTTT.

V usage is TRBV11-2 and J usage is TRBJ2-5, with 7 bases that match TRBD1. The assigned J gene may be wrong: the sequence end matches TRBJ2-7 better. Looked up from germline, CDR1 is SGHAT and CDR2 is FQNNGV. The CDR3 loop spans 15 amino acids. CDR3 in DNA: TGTGCCAGCAGCTTTACCGGGACAGTGGCCTACGAGCAGTACTTC. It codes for CASSFTGTVAYEQYF.

CDR3 coding DNA: TGTGCCAGCAGCTGGGACAGGGGGAACTATGGCTACACCTTC. It translates to CASSWDRGNYGYTF. V usage is TRBV5-5 and J usage is TRBJ1-2; TRBD1 matches 11 bases. The CDR3 consists of 14 residues. Germline loops: CDR1 SGHKS, CDR2 YYEKEE (reference sequence). With V trimmed by 3 bases and J by 2 bases, 0 bases remained unmatched.